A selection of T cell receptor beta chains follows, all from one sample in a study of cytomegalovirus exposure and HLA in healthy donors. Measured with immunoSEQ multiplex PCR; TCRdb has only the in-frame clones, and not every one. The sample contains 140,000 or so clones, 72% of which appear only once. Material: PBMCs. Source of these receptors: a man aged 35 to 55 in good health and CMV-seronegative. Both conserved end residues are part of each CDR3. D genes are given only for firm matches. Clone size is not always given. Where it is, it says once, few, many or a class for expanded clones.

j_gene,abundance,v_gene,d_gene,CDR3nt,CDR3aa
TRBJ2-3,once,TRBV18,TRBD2,TGTGCCAGCTCACGAGCGGGAGGTGATACGCAGTATTTT,CASSRAGGDTQYF
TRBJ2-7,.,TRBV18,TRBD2,TGTGCCAGCTCATCTAGCGGGAGGCCCCGCGAGCAGTACTTC,CASSSSGRPREQYF
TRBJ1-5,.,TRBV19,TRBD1,TGTGCCAGTAGTATCCGGAGGACAGGGTTTTATCAGCCCCAGCATTTT,CASSIRRTGFYQPQHF
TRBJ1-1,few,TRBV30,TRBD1,TGTGCCTGGAGTGTACAGGGGGCAGGGTACACTGAAGCTTTCTTT,CAWSVQGAGYTEAFF
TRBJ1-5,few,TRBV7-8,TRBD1,TGTGCCAGCAGCTTAGGGACAGGGAAGCTTCAGCCCCAGAATTTT,CASSLGTGKLQPQNF
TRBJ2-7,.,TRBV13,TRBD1,TGTGCCAGCAGCCTACACAGGGGGCCCTACGAGCAGTACTTC,CASSLHRGPYEQYF
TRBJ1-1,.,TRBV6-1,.,TGTGCCAGCAGTTATAGCAGGGAGGGCACTGAAGCTTTCTTT,CASSYSREGTEAFF
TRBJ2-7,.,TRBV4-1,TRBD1,TGCGCCAGCAGTCGAGACAGGGCGGCCTACGAGCAGTACTTC,CASSRDRAAYEQYF
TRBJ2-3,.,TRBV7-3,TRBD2,TGTGCCAGCAGCTTAGGGACTAGCTGGGGAGATACGCAGTATTTT,CASSLGTSWGDTQYF
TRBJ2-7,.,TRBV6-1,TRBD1,TGTGCCAGCAGCCCGGACAGGGCTTCCTACGAGCAGTACTTC,CASSPDRASYEQYF
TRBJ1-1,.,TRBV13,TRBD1,TGTGCCAGCAGCACGAACCGACAGGGAAGGACCACTGAAGCTTTCTTT,CASSTNRQGRTTEAFF
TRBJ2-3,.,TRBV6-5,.,TGTGCCAGCGGTCGGGTTCAGACAGATACGCAGTATTTT,CASGRVQTDTQYF
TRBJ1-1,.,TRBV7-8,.,TGTGCCAGCAGCTTAGCCGGGTTAAACACTGAAGCTTTCTTT,CASSLAGLNTEAFF
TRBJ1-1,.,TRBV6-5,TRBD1,TGTGCCAGCAGGCCCGACAGGGGGGCGAACACTGAAGCTTTCTTT,CASRPDRGANTEAFF
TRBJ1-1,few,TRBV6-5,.,TGTGCCAGCAGTACAGACCCGACAGTCCTTGGGGCTTTCTTT,CASSTDPTVLGAFF
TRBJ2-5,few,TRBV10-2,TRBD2,TGCGCCAGCTCGCGGACTAGCGGAGAACAAGAGACCCAGTACTTC,CASSRTSGEQETQYF
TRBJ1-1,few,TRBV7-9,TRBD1,TGTGCCAGCAGCTTAGAAGGGACAGGGTTTATGAACACTGAAGCTTTCTTT,CASSLEGTGFMNTEAFF
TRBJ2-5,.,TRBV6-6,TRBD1,TGTGCCAGCAGTTACTCGACAGGGGAAGAGACCCAGTACTTC,CASSYSTGEETQYF
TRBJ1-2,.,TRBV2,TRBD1,TGTGCCAGCAGTGCGAGTGCCGGGACAGGGCGTGGCTACACCTTC,CASSASAGTGRGYTF
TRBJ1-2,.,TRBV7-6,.,TGTGCCAGCAGCTTAGATTCCGGGTCATGCTGCGGAGTTAACTATGGCTACACCTTC,CASSLDSGSCCGVNYGYTF
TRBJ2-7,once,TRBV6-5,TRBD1,TGTGCCAGCAAAATAGGGACAGGAACCTCCTACGAGCAGTACTTC,CASKIGTGTSYEQYF
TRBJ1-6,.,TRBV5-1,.,TGCGCCAGCAGCTTGGCAGGGTCTGGGCTCAATTCACCCCTCCACTTT,CASSLAGSGLNSPLHF
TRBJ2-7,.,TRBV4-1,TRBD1,TGCGCCAGCAGCCGCTCAGGGGGCGAGCAGTACTTC,CASSRSGGEQYF
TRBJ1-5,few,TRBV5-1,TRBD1,TGCGCCAGCAGCTTGGGACAGGGGGCGGGTCAGCCCCAGCATTTT,CASSLGQGAGQPQHF
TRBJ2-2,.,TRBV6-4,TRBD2,TGTGCCAGCAGTGATCTAGCGGGGGCCGCCGGGGAGCTGTTTTTT,CASSDLAGAAGELFF
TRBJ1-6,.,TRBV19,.,TGTGCCAGTAGCAGCGCGTCGATTGGCAATTCACCCCTCCACTTT,CASSSASIGNSPLHF